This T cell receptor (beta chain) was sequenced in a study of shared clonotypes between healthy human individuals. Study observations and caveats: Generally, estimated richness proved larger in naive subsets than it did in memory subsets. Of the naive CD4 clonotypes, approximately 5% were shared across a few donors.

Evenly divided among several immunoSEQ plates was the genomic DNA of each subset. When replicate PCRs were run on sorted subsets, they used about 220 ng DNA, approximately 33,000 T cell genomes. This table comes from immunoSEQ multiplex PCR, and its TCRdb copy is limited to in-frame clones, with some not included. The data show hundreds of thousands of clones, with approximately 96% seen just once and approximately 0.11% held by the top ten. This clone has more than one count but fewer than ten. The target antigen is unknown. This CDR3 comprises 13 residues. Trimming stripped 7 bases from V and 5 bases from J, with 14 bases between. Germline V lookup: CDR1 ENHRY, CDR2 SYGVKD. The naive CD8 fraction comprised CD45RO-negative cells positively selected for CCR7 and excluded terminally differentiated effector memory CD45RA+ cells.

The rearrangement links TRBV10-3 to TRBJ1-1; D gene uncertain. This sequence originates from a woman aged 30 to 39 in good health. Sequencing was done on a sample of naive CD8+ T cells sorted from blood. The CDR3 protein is CAITLDLQTEAFF. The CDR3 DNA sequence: TGTGCCATCACCTTGGACCTACAAACTGAAGCTTTCTTT.